Below are 3 T cell receptor beta chains sequenced from a single sample in a study of T cell responses to AZD1222 COVID-19 vaccine. The table came from immunoSEQ multiplex PCR; TCRdb's copy has only in-frame clones and leaves some out. The sample includes approximately 70,000 clones, roughly 84% of them seen just once. The sample was peripheral blood, taken on day 0 of AZD1222 vaccination. The receptor set was obtained from an adult in good health.

The CDR3 reads CATRDTGGETEAFF. DNA of the CDR3: TGTGCCACCAGAGATACCGGTGGGGAAACTGAAGCTTTCTTT. The rearrangement joins TRBV24-1 to TRBJ1-1; D gene ambiguous. The V and J ends lost 7 bases and 5 bases respectively, with 16 bases between them. The CDR3 length is 14 residues. Per germline, CDR1 KGHDR and CDR2 SFDVKD.

V and J are TRBV11-2 and TRBJ1-5; D is undetermined. This CDR3 region has 14 residues. The ends were cut back, 5 bases at V and 1 base at J, with 9 bases in the middle. Looked up from germline, CDR1 is SGHAT and CDR2 is FQNNGV. CDR3 sequence reads: CASSPSGSNQPQHF. In DNA form, the CDR3 reads TGTGCCAGCAGCCCCTCCGGGAGCAATCAGCCCCAGCATTTT.

The rearrangement uses TRBV5-1 and TRBJ2-5, with D possibly being TRBD1 (5 bases). Trimming left V 2 bases short and J 5 bases short, with 13 bases between. Germline values: CDR1 SGHRS, CDR2 YFSETQ. CDR3 length: 14 residues. CDR3 region: CASSLAGFGETQYF. The CDR3, as DNA: TGCGCCAGCAGCTTAGCAGGGTTCGGGGAGACCCAGTACTTC. Full variable domain (rest looked up from reference TRBV5-1 and TRBJ2-5): KAGVTQTPRYLIKTRGQQVTLSCSPISGHRSVSWYQQTPGQGLQFLFEYFSETQRNKGNFPGRFSGRQFSNSRSEMNVSTLELGDSALYLCASSLAGFGETQYFGPGTRLLVL.